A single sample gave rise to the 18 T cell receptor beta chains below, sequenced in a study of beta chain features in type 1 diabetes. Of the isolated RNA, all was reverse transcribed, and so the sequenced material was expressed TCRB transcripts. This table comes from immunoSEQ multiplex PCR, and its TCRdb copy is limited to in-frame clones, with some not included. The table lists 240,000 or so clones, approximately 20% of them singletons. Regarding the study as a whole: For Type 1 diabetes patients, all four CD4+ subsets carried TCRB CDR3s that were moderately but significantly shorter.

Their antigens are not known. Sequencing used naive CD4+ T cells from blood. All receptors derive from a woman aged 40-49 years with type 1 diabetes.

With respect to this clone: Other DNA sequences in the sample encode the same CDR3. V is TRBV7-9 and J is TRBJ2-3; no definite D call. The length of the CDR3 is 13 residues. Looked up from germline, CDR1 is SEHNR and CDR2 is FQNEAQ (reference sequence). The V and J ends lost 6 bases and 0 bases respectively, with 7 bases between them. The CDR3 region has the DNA TGTGCCAGCAGTCCCGGGAGCACAGATACGCAGTATTTT. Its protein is CASSPGSTDTQYF.

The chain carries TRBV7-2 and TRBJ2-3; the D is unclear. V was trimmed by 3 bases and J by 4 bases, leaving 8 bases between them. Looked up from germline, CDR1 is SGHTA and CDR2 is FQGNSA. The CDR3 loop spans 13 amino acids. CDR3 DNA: TGTGCCAGCAGCTTCGGCACAGCAGATACGCAGTATTTT. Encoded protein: CASSFGTADTQYF. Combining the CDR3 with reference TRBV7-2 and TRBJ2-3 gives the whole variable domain GAGVSQSPSNKVTEKGKDVELRCDPISGHTALYWYRQSLGQGLEFLIYFQGNSAPDKSGLPSDRFSAERTGGSVSTLTIQRTQQEDSAVYLCASSFGTADTQYFGPGTRLTVL.

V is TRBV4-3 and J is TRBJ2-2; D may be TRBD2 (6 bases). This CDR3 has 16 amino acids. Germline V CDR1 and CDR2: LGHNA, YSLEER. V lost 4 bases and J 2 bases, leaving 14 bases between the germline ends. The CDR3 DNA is TGCGCCAGCAGCCCTGAGGGACTCCCAAACACCGGGGAGCTGTTTTTT. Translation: CASSPEGLPNTGELFF.

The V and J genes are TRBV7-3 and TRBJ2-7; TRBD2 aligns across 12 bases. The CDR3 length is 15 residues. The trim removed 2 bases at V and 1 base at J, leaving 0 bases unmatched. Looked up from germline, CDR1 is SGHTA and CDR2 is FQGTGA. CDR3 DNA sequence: TGTGCCAGCAGCTTACTAGCGGGAGGGTCCTACGAGCAGTACTTC. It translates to CASSLLAGGSYEQYF.

The DNA for the CDR3 is TGTGCCAGCAGCTTGACAGGAACAAATCAGCCCCAGCATTTT. It is translated as CASSLTGTNQPQHF. The chain carries TRBV7-2 and TRBJ1-5; maybe TRBD1 (6 bases). Germline lookup yields CDR1 SGHTA and CDR2 FQGNSA. Trimming stripped 3 bases from V and 4 bases from J, with 10 bases between. The length of the CDR3 is 14 residues.

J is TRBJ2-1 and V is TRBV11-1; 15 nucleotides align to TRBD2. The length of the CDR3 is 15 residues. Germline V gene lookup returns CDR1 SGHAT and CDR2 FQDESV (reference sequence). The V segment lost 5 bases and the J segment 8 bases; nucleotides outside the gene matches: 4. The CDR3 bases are TGTGCCAGCAGCCTGTGGACTAGCGGGAGGGATGAGCAGTTCTTC. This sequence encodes CASSLWTSGRDEQFF.

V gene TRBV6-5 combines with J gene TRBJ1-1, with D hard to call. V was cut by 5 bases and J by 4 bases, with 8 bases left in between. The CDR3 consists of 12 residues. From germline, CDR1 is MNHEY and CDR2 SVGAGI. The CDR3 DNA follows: TGTGCCAGCAGTGGGGAGGTCACTGAAGCTTTCTTT. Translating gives CASSGEVTEAFF.

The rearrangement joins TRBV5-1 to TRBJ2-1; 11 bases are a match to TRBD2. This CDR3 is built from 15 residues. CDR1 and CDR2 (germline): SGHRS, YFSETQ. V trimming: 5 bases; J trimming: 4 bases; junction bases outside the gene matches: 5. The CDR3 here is CASRGGLAEYNEQFF. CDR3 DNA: TGCGCCAGCAGGGGGGGACTAGCGGAATACAATGAGCAGTTCTTC.

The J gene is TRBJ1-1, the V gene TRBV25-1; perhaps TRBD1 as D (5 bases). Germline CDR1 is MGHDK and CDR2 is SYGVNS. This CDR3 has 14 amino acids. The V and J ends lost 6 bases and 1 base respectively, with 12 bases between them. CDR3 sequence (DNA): TGTGCCAGCAGGGAGTGGGGGGGGAACACTGAAGCTTTCTTT. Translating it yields CASREWGGNTEAFF.

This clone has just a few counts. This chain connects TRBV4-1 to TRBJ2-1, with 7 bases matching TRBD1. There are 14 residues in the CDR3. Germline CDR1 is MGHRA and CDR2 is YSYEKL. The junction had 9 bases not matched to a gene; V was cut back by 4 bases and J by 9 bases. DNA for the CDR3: TGCGCCAGCAGCCCCATGGACAGGCGCGTTGAGCAGTTCTTC. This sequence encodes CASSPMDRRVEQFF.

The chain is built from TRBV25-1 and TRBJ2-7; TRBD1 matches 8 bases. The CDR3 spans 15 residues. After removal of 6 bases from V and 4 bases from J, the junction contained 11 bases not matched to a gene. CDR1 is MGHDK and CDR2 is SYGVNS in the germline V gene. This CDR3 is CASSGARTGLYEQYF. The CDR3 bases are TGTGCCAGCAGCGGGGCACGGACAGGGTTGTACGAGCAGTACTTC.

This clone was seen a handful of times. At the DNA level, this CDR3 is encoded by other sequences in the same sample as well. As DNA, the CDR3 is TGTGCCAGCAGCTTAGAGACAGGCAATGAGCAGTTCTTC. This translates into CASSLETGNEQFF. The chain couples TRBV7-9 to TRBJ2-1, with D perhaps matching TRBD1 (6 bases). The CDR3 spans 13 residues. Germline V gene lookup returns CDR1 SEHNR and CDR2 FQNEAQ (reference sequence). Trimming stripped 1 base from V and 6 bases from J, with 7 bases between.

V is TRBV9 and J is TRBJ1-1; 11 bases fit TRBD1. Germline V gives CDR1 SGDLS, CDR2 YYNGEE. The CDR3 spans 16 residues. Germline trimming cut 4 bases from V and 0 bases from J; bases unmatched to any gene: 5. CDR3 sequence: CASSPWTGGLNTEAFF. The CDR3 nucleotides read TGTGCCAGCAGCCCATGGACAGGGGGCCTGAACACTGAAGCTTTCTTT.

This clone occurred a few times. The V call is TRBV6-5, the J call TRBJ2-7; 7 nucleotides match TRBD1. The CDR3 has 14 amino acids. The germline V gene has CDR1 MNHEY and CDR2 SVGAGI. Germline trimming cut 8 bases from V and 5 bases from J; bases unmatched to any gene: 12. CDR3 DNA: TGTGCCAGCGCGCAGGACAGGACGTTCCACGAGCAGTACTTC. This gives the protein CASAQDRTFHEQYF.

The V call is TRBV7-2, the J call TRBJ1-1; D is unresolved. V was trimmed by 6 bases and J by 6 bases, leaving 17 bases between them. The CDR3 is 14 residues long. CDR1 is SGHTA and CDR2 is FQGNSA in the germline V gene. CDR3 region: CASSSAQPGAEAFF. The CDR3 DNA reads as TGTGCCAGCAGTTCGGCCCAGCCGGGAGCTGAAGCTTTCTTT.

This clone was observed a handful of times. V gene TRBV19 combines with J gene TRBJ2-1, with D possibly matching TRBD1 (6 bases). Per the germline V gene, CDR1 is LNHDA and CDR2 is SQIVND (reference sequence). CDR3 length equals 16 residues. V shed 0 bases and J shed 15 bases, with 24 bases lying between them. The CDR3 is CASSIDTADRIMSPFF. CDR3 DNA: TGTGCCAGTAGTATAGATACTGCGGACAGAATAATGAGTCCGTTCTTC.

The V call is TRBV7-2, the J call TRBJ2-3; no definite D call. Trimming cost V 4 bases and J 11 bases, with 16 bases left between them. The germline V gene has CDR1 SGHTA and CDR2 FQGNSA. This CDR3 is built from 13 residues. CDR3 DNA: TGTGCCAGCAGCTCTAATCCTCGTAACAGGCAGTATTTT. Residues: CASSSNPRNRQYF. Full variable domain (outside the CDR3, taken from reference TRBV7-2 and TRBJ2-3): GAGVSQSPSNKVTEKGKDVELRCDPISGHTALYWYRQSLGQGLEFLIYFQGNSAPDKSGLPSDRFSAERTGGSVSTLTIQRTQQEDSAVYLCASSSNPRNRQYFGPGTRLTVL.

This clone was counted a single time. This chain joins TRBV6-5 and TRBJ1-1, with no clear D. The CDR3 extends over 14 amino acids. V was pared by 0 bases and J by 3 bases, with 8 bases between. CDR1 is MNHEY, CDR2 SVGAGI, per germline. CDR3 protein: CASSYSREDTEAFF. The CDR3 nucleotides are TGTGCCAGCAGTTACTCGAGGGAAGACACTGAAGCTTTCTTT.